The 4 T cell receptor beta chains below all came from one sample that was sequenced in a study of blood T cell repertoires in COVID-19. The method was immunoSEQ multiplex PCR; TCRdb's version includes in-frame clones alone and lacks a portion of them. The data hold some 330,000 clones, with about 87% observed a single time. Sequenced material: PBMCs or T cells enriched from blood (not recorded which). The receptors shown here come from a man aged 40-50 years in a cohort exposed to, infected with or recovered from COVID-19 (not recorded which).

CDR3 DNA sequence: TGTGCCAGCAGTTTAGGACAGGGGGCTCCGGCTTTCTTT. Translating it yields CASSLGQGAPAFF. The V gene is TRBV27, the J gene TRBJ1-1; 11 bases fit TRBD1. Germline CDR1 and CDR2: MNHEY and SMNVEV (reference sequence). Germline trimming cut 2 bases from V and 11 bases from J; bases unmatched to any gene: 4. There are 13 residues in the CDR3.

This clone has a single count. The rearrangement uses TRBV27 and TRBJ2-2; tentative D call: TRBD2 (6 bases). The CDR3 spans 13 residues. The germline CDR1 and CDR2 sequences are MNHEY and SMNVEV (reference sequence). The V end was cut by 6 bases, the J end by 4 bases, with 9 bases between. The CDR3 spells CASRNSGTGELFF. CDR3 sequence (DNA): TGTGCCAGCAGGAATAGCGGCACCGGGGAGCTGTTTTTT.

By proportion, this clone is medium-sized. The CDR3 spells CASSLGLGRADTQYF. CDR3 DNA: TGTGCCAGCAGCTTAGGGCTCGGGAGGGCAGATACGCAGTATTTT. The chain combines TRBV7-2 with TRBJ2-3; 8 nucleotides match TRBD2. The CDR3 consists of 15 residues. V lost 1 base, J lost 4 bases, and 4 bases stayed unmatched. Germline-derived CDR1 and CDR2 are SGHTA and FQGNSA.

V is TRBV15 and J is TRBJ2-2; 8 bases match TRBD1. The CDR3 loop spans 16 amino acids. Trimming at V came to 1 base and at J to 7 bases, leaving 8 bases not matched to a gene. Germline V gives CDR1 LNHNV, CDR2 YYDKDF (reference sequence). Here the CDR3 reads CATSRGQQGVGGELFF. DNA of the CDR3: TGTGCCACCAGCAGAGGGCAACAGGGGGTAGGCGGGGAGCTGTTTTTT.